The clone carrying this TCR beta chain was observed a handful of times. Its antigen is currently unknown. This sample is part of a study of blood T cells in healthy people across ages. The study's findings and limits: Roughly linear declines in TCR beta diversity per million T cells occurred with age.

Sample-barcoded 5' priming and a J-beta primer mix drove a second PCR of about 7 to 11 cycles. Paired-end reads containing CDR3 totaled no fewer than 2.5 million for each sample. Via MiXCR, TCRdb re-called the 5' RACE reads, giving one row per CDR3 protein. The sample lists 600,000 to 800,000 distinct CDR3 sequences, more than 20% occurring once. The sequencing input was blood. This clonotype was obtained from a man aged 65 to 79 in good health.

This chain's CDR3 is CASAYSGTDTQYF. The DNA of the CDR3 is TGTGCCAGCGCGTATAGCGGTACAGATACGCAGTATTTT. The chain is built from TRBV18 and TRBJ2-3; tentative D call: TRBD2 (6 bases). Per the germline V gene, CDR1 is KGHSH and CDR2 is LQKENI. Trimming removed 8 bases at V and 3 bases at J, with 12 bases between. The CDR3 runs to 13 residues.